A single sample is the source of the 18 T cell receptor beta chains below, sequenced in a study of cytomegalovirus exposure and HLA in healthy donors. Primers for the PCR totalled 60 Vbeta and 13 Jbeta. The method was immunoSEQ multiplex PCR; TCRdb's version includes in-frame clones alone and lacks a portion of them. The table has 150,000 to 200,000 clones, around 79% seen once; the top ten hold around 0.69%. The sequencing input was PBMCs. The receptors stem from a woman aged 40 to 49 in good health and CMV-seronegative.

CDR3 DNA: TGTGCCAGTAGTATGAATGGACTAGCGGGGGGGCTTAGTGATACGCAGTATTTT. It is translated as CASSMNGLAGGLSDTQYF. This rearrangement joins TRBV19 to TRBJ2-3, with TRBD2 identical over 15 bases. V shed 3 bases, J shed 6 bases, and the junction held 10 bases outside the gene matches. Germline V lookup: CDR1 LNHDA, CDR2 SQIVND (reference sequence). CDR3 length equals 18 residues.

This clone was counted once. V and J are TRBV5-4 and TRBJ1-4; 7 bases match TRBD1. Germline V lookup: CDR1 SGHNT, CDR2 YYREEE (reference sequence). J was trimmed by 5 bases and V by 3 bases; bases with no gene match: 7. The CDR3 has 15 residues. CDR3 sequence (DNA): TGTGCCAGCAGCTACGGGACAGCGATAAATGAAAAACTGTTTTTT. Protein product: CASSYGTAINEKLFF. Complete variable domain (other parts from reference TRBV5-4 and TRBJ1-4): ETGVTQSPTHLIKTRGQQVTLRCSSQSGHNTVSWYQQALGQGPQFIFQYYREEENGRGNFPPRFSGLQFPNYSSELNVNALELDDSALYLCASSYGTAINEKLFFGSGTQLSVL.

The chain couples TRBV7-9 to TRBJ2-3, with 9 nucleotides matching TRBD1. The CDR3 consists of 16 residues. Losses at the gene ends were 5 bases for V and 3 bases for J; bases not matched to a gene: 9. Germline loops: CDR1 SEHNR, CDR2 FQNEAQ (reference sequence). The CDR3 here is CASSGMGQGRTDTQYF. In DNA, the CDR3 is TGTGCCAGCAGCGGCATGGGACAGGGCAGGACAGATACGCAGTATTTT. The full variable domain, in which reference TRBV7-9 and TRBJ2-3 provide the parts outside the CDR3, is DTGVSQNPRHKITKRGQNVTFRCDPISEHNRLYWYRQTLGQGPEFLTYFQNEAQLEKSRLLSDRFSAERPKGSFSTLEIQRTEQGDSAMYLCASSGMGQGRTDTQYFGPGTRLTVL.

The chain joins TRBV14 to TRBJ2-5; D might be TRBD1 (5 bases). The CDR3 loop spans 14 amino acids. CDR1 and CDR2 from the germline V gene are SGHDN and FVKESK. Deletions cut 1 base from V and 1 base from J, with 7 bases between. The DNA of the CDR3 is TGTGCCAGCAGCCAAGCGACAGTCCAAGAGACCCAGTACTTC. Translated, it gives CASSQATVQETQYF.

The rearrangement links TRBV28 to TRBJ1-1; D gene uncertain. Germline loops: CDR1 MDHEN, CDR2 SYDVKM. V lost 2 bases to trimming and J lost 5 bases, with 9 bases between them. There are 13 residues in the CDR3. CDR3 coding DNA: TGTGCCAGCAGTTTACTGGGAGGTACTGAAGCTTTCTTT. The encoded protein is CASSLLGGTEAFF.

The genes are TRBV6-5 and TRBJ2-7, with 11 bases aligning to TRBD2. CDR1 MNHEY and CDR2 SVGAGI come from the germline V gene. The CDR3 is made up of 16 amino acids. Losses at the gene ends were 0 bases for V and 4 bases for J; bases not matched to a gene: 5. In DNA, the CDR3 is TGTGCCAGCAGTTACTCGGAGACTAGCGGGACATACGAGCAGTACTTC. Its protein is CASSYSETSGTYEQYF.

Points on this clone: This specimen includes other DNA sequences encoding the same CDR3. The gene calls are TRBV7-2 and TRBJ1-1; D remains ambiguous. There are 13 residues in the CDR3. Germline V gives CDR1 SGHTA, CDR2 FQGNSA. V gave up 1 base and J gave up 1 base, with 4 bases separating them. DNA for the CDR3: TGTGCCAGCAGCTTAGTGAGGAACACTGAAGCTTTCTTT. Protein: CASSLVRNTEAFF.

The genes are TRBV9 and TRBJ2-5, with TRBD1 as a possible D gene (6 bases). The last part of the DNA fits TRBJ2-7 better; the J call may be wrong. Germline values: CDR1 SGDLS, CDR2 YYNGEE. This CDR3 has 14 residues. CDR3 sequence (DNA): TGTGCCAGCAGCAAAGGGGGATCGTCCTACGAGCAGTACTTC. Translated, it gives CASSKGGSSYEQYF.

The CDR3 DNA follows: TGTGCCAGCACCCAAATCCCACAGGGCACCTATAATTCACCCCTCCACTTT. Amino acid sequence: CASTQIPQGTYNSPLHF. The rearrangement uses TRBV28 and TRBJ1-6; D perhaps matches TRBD1 (6 bases). V lost 7 bases and J 2 bases, leaving 18 bases between the germline ends. The germline CDR1 and CDR2 sequences are MDHEN and SYDVKM. The length of the CDR3 is 17 residues.

The genes are TRBV7-3 and TRBJ2-1, with 8 positions matching TRBD2. J gave up 9 bases and V 1 base, and 5 bases lay outside the gene matches. The CDR3 has 14 residues. Looked up from germline, CDR1 is SGHTA and CDR2 is FQGTGA. CDR3 bases: TGTGCCAGCAGCTTAAACGGGAGGGCCCGTGAGCAGTTCTTC. It codes for CASSLNGRAREQFF.

The gene calls are TRBV10-2 and TRBJ2-7; maybe TRBD2 (6 bases). V was cut by 1 base and J by 5 bases, with 9 bases left in between. CDR1 is WSHSY and CDR2 is SAAADI in the germline V gene. There are 13 residues in the CDR3. The CDR3 bases are TGCGCCAGCAGTGAGTGGCGGGAAAACGAGCAGTACTTC. This sequence encodes CASSEWRENEQYF.

The gene calls are TRBV28 and TRBJ1-1, with D unresolved. Per the germline V gene, CDR1 is MDHEN and CDR2 is SYDVKM. There are 14 residues in the CDR3. V was pared by 4 bases and J by 0 bases, with 9 bases between. The CDR3, as DNA: TGTGCCAGCAGTTACGGGTCCCTGAACACTGAAGCTTTCTTT. This gives the protein CASSYGSLNTEAFF.

The chain is built from TRBV6-5 and TRBJ2-1, with 7 bases identical to TRBD1. Germline V gene sequence: CDR1 MNHEY, CDR2 SVGAGI. The V and J ends lost 0 bases and 10 bases, in that order; junction bases with no gene match: 12. The CDR3 spans 16 residues. In nucleotides, the CDR3 is TGTGCCAGCAGTTACTCGGGACAGTGGTACCCCACCGAGCAGTTCTTC. Encoded protein: CASSYSGQWYPTEQFF.

This chain uses TRBV28 with TRBJ2-4; 7 positions match TRBD2. The CDR3 consists of 14 residues. V dropped 6 bases and J dropped 6; count of bases not matched to a gene: 8. Germline lookup yields CDR1 MDHEN and CDR2 SYDVKM. The CDR3 here is CASSWGGLGNIQYF. Written as DNA, the CDR3 is TGTGCCAGCAGCTGGGGGGGTCTAGGAAACATTCAGTACTTC.

The J gene is TRBJ2-7, the V gene TRBV7-8; D perhaps matches TRBD1 (5 bases). The CDR3 runs to 16 residues. CDR1 is SGHVS and CDR2 is FQNEAQ in the germline V gene. V was shortened by 5 bases and J by 1 base, with 18 bases between the two germline ends. The CDR3 loop is CASSPLRRTTSYEQYF. In DNA, the CDR3 is TGTGCCAGCAGCCCCCTCAGAAGGACAACGTCCTACGAGCAGTACTTC.

In nucleotides, the CDR3 is TGTGCCAGCAGCGTGACCGGGACAGGGCAGGGAGATACGCAGTATTTT. Its translation is CASSVTGTGQGDTQYF. This sequence joins TRBV9 and TRBJ2-3; 9 bases are shared with TRBD1. Germline V gives CDR1 SGDLS, CDR2 YYNGEE. Trimming at V came to 2 bases and at J to 5 bases, leaving 9 bases not matched to a gene. The CDR3 has 16 residues.

The chain recombines TRBV9 with TRBJ1-2; TRBD1 is a possible D gene (5 bases). V was cut by 0 bases and J by 8 bases, with 14 bases left in between. The germline V gene has CDR1 SGDLS and CDR2 YYNGEE. The length of the CDR3 is 14 residues. CDR3 loop: CASSVGSGNQGYTF. CDR3 sequence (DNA): TGTGCCAGCAGCGTAGGTTCAGGGAATCAAGGCTACACCTTC.

The chain couples TRBV7-9 to TRBJ2-7, with 7 bases aligning to TRBD1. With 3 bases clipped from V and 0 bases from J, the junction kept 5 bases outside the gene matches. Germline V gene data show CDR1 as SEHNR and CDR2 as FQNEAQ (reference sequence). The CDR3 contains 15 residues. CDR3 residues: CASSLPQGISYEQYF. CDR3 sequence (DNA): TGTGCCAGCAGCTTGCCACAGGGGATCTCCTACGAGCAGTACTTC.